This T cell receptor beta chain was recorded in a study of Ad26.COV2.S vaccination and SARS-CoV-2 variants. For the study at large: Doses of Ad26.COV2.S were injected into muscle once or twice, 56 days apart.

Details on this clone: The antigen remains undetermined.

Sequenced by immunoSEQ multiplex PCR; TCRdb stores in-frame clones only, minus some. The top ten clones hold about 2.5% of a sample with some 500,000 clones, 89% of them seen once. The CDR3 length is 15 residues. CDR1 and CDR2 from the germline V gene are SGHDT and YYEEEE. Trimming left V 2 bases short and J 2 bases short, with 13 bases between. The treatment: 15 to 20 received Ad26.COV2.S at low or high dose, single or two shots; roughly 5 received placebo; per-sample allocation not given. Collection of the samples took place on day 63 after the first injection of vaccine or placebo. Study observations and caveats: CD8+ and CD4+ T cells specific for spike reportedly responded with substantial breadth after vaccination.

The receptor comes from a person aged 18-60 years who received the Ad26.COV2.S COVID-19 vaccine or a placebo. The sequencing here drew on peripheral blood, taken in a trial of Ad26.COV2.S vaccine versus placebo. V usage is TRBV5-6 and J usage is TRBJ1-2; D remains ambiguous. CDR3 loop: CASSFFWQINYGYTF. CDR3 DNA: TGTGCCAGCAGCTTTTTCTGGCAGATAAACTATGGCTACACCTTC.